Reported below is one TCR beta chain. In the authors' workflow: Estimates of nucleated cell counts were drawn from the amplification of reference gene primers. Sequencing was performed with immunoSEQ multiplex PCR; in TCRdb, only in-frame clones are kept and a portion is missing. That table supplies the V and J calls and clone size; D and trimming were determined from the DNA. The table shows around 310,000 clones, with over 85% occurring only once. The sample belongs to a study of blood T cell repertoires in COVID-19. Turning to the study itself: Acute and convalescent COVID-19 samples came from the United States, Italy and Spain.

Enrolled through a virtual design, the participants were between roughly 18 and 95 years of age and came from under 30 US areas. Germline V CDR1 and CDR2: LGHNA, YNFKEQ. With 1 base removed from V and 0 bases from J, the gap between germline ends came to 7 bases. The length of the CDR3 is 15 residues. Sequenced input: PBMCs or T cells enriched from blood (not recorded which). The rearrangement uses TRBV4-2 and TRBJ1-3, with TRBD1 as a possible D gene (6 bases). This receptor was identified in a woman in her twenties or thirties who had recovered from COVID-19. In DNA form, the CDR3 reads TGTGCCAGCAGCCAAGTGGACAGCTCTGGAAACACCATATATTTT. This codes for CASSQVDSSGNTIYF.